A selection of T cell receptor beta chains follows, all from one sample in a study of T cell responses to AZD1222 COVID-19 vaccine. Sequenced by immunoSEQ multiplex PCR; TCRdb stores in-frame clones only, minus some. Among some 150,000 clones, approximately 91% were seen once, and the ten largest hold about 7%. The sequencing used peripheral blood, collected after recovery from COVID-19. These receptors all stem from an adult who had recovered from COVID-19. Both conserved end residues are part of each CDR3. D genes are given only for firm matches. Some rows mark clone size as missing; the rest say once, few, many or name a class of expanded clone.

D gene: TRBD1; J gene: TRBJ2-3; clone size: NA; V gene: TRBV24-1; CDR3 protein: CATSDLVQGAGDTQYF; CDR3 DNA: TGTGCCACCAGTGATTTGGTACAGGGGGCAGGAGATACGCAGTATTTT
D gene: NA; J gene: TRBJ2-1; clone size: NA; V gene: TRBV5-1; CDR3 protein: CASSRGQGSVDEQFF; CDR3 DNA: TGCGCCAGCAGCAGGGGCCAGGGAAGTGTCGATGAGCAGTTCTTC
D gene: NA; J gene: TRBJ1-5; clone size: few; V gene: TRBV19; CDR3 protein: CASITSGENQPQHF; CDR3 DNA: TGTGCCAGTATAACCTCAGGAGAAAATCAGCCCCAGCATTTT
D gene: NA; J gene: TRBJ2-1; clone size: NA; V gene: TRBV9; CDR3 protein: CASSVAGEVGNEQFF; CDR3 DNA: TGTGCCAGCAGCGTAGCGGGAGAAGTTGGAAATGAGCAGTTCTTC
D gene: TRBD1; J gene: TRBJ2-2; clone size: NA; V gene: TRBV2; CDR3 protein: CASKTGGFFTGELFF; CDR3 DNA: TGTGCCAGCAAGACAGGGGGGTTCTTCACCGGGGAGCTGTTTTTT
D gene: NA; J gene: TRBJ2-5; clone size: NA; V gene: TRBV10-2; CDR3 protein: CASSANRVFETQYF; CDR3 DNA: TGCGCCAGCAGTGCCAATAGGGTATTCGAGACCCAGTACTTC
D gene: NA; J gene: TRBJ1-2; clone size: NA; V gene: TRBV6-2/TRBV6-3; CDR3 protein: CASSLEGTNYGYTF; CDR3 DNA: TGTGCCAGCAGTTTGGAAGGTACTAACTATGGCTACACCTTC
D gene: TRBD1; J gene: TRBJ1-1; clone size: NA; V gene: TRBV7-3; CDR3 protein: CASSSTGNPSEAFF; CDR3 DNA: TGTGCCAGCAGCTCGACAGGGAACCCCTCTGAAGCTTTCTTT
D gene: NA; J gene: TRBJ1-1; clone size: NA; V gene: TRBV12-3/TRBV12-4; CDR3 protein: CASSFQGRTEAFF; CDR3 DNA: TGTGCCAGCAGTTTCCAAGGTCGCACTGAAGCTTTCTTT
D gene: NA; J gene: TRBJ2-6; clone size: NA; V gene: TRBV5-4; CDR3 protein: CASRHGDSGANVLTF; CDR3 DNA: TGTGCCAGCAGGCACGGAGACTCTGGGGCCAACGTCCTGACTTTC
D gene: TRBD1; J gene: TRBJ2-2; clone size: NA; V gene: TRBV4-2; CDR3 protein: CASSFITSTGLRNTGELFF; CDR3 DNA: TGTGCCAGCAGTTTTATTACCTCGACAGGGTTAAGGAACACCGGGGAGCTGTTTTTT